The next 15 T cell receptor beta chains were all read from a single sample in a study of shared clonotypes between healthy human individuals. Sequencing was performed with immunoSEQ multiplex PCR; in TCRdb, only in-frame clones are kept and a portion is missing. Among about 490,000 clones, around three quarters were seen once, and the ten largest hold approximately 12%. The source material was PBMCs. These receptors all come from a woman in her thirties or forties in good health. Some clones in this sample may be carry-over from other donors' samples.

This clone was detected only once. The V gene is TRBV5-1, the J gene TRBJ2-7, with D perhaps matching TRBD2 (6 bases). This CDR3 contains 14 residues. Looked up from germline, CDR1 is SGHRS and CDR2 is YFSETQ. The V and J ends lost 6 bases and 4 bases respectively, with 17 bases between them. CDR3 in DNA: TGCGCCAGCACCTCCATTGGGGGGTCTTACGAGCAGTACTTC. This encodes CASTSIGGSYEQYF.

The rearrangement joins TRBV5-8 to TRBJ1-6; TRBD1 aligns across 8 bases. The junction had 6 bases not matched to a gene; V was cut back by 0 bases and J by 4 bases. This CDR3 has 17 amino acids. Germline V CDR1 and CDR2: SGHTS, YDEGEE. The CDR3 DNA is TGTGCCAGCAGCTTGGATAGACAGGGGATGTATAATTCACCCCTCCACTTT. It is translated as CASSLDRQGMYNSPLHF. Full variable domain (outside the CDR3, taken from reference TRBV5-8 and TRBJ1-6): EAGVTQSPTHLIKTRGQQATLRCSPISGHTSVYWYQQALGLGLQFLLWYDEGEERNRGNFPPRFSGRQFPNYSSELNVNALELEDSALYLCASSLDRQGMYNSPLHFGNGTRLTVT.

This clone occurred a few times. The rearrangement uses TRBV9 and TRBJ2-1, with a tentative D call TRBD2 (7 bases). There are 16 residues in the CDR3. Germline V gene sequence: CDR1 SGDLS, CDR2 YYNGEE. V shed 4 bases and J shed 3 bases, with 17 bases lying between them. This CDR3 reads CASSPDRGASYNEQFF. The DNA for the CDR3 is TGTGCCAGCAGCCCCGACCGGGGGGCCAGCTACAATGAGCAGTTCTTC.

Turning to this clone: Possible read error: a much larger clone is one base away. The chain carries TRBV5-4 and TRBJ2-1, with 8 bases matching TRBD1. V lost 4 bases, J lost 3 bases, and 3 bases stayed unmatched. The CDR3 runs 14 residues. The germline gives CDR1 SGHNT, CDR2 YYREEE (reference sequence). DNA for the CDR3: TGTGCCAGCAGCCGGACAGGGCTCTACAATGAGCAGTTCTTC. This sequence encodes CASSRTGLYNEQFF.

This chain uses TRBV6-1 with TRBJ2-1, with D uncertain. Between the trimmed V and J ends, which lost 10 bases and 2 bases, there was a span of 6 bases. This CDR3 spans 11 amino acids. In germline, CDR1 is MNHNS, CDR2 SASEGT. The CDR3 nucleotides read TGTGCCACCCATACCTACAATGAGCAGTTCTTC. Translated: CATHTYNEQFF.

This clone appeared once. The V and J genes are TRBV10-2 and TRBJ2-1; 9 bases are shared with TRBD2. The V and J ends lost 4 bases and 6 bases, in that order; junction bases with no gene match: 4. CDR1 and CDR2 from the germline V gene are WSHSY and SAAADI. The CDR3 has 14 residues. CDR3 in DNA: TGCGCCAGCAGTGTAGCGGGAGTATCCAATGAGCAGTTCTTC. It translates to CASSVAGVSNEQFF.

CDR3 sequence: CASSLVVQGQGNTEAFF. CDR3 DNA sequence: TGCGCCAGCAGCTTGGTTGTCCAGGGCCAAGGGAACACTGAAGCTTTCTTT. The chain combines TRBV5-1 with TRBJ1-1; a possible D gene is TRBD1 (5 bases). Germline CDR1 SGHRS, CDR2 YFSETQ. The CDR3 length is 17 residues. V lost 0 bases and J lost 1, with 16 bases in between.

The gene calls are TRBV19 and TRBJ2-7; 10 nucleotides match TRBD2. Unmatched junction bases numbered 7, after V lost 8 bases and J lost 6 bases. This CDR3 comprises 13 residues. Germline lookup yields CDR1 LNHDA and CDR2 SQIVND (reference sequence). The CDR3 sequence is CASGLAGVTEQYF. The CDR3 bases are TGTGCCAGTGGCCTAGCGGGAGTAACCGAGCAGTACTTC.

The chain recombines TRBV28 with TRBJ1-3, with a possible D match to TRBD1 (5 bases). CDR1 is MDHEN and CDR2 is SYDVKM in the germline V gene. This CDR3 contains 14 residues. The germline V and J ends were trimmed by 10 bases and 3 bases, with 16 bases remaining between them. DNA for the CDR3: TGTGCCACCGGATTCCAGGGCGGTGGAAACACCATATATTTT. Residues: CATGFQGGGNTIYF.

The chain recombines TRBV4-3 with TRBJ2-2, with 16 bases identical to TRBD2. The V gene's germline CDR1 is LGHNA and CDR2 YSLEER. This CDR3 has 19 amino acids. Trimming at V came to 3 bases and at J to 2 bases, leaving 6 bases not matched to a gene. DNA for the CDR3: TGCGCCAGCAGCCAGGCCGGGACTAGCGGGGGGGCAAACACCGGGGAGCTGTTTTTT. Residues: CASSQAGTSGGANTGELFF.

The rearrangement joins TRBV30 to TRBJ2-5, with a weak D call TRBD2 (6 bases). Germline V gives CDR1 GTSNPN, CDR2 SVGIG (reference sequence). Trimming pared 7 bases from V and 0 bases from J, leaving 12 bases between. This CDR3 is 13 amino acids long. CDR3 DNA sequence: TGTGCCTTTGGAGGGACCTACCAAGAGACCCAGTACTTC. Translated, it gives CAFGGTYQETQYF.

This CDR3 is CASSLDRSTDTQYF. The CDR3 coding sequence is TGTGCCAGCAGCTTAGATAGGAGCACAGATACGCAGTATTTT. The chain employs TRBV7-9 and TRBJ2-3; D call uncertain. This CDR3 has 14 amino acids. The ends were cut back, 1 base at V and 0 bases at J, with 5 bases in the middle. Germline assignment: CDR1 SEHNR and CDR2 FQNEAQ (reference sequence).

Concerning this clone: Distinct nucleotide sequences in the sample also encode this CDR3. DNA for the CDR3: TGTGCCAGCAGCACAGGGGGCGGACAGCCCCAGCATTTT. Translation gives CASSTGGGQPQHF. The rearrangement joins TRBV6-5 to TRBJ1-5; 9 bases fit TRBD1. CDR3 size: 13 residues. Germline V gene data show CDR1 as MNHEY and CDR2 as SVGAGI. V shed 6 bases and J 7 bases; nucleotides not matched to a gene: 4.

Only one count was recorded for this clone. This chain joins TRBV11-2 and TRBJ1-1; 8 nucleotides line up with TRBD1. CDR3 length equals 14 residues. Germline assignment: CDR1 SGHAT and CDR2 FQNNGV. V was pared by 5 bases and J by 0 bases, with 2 bases of the junction left unmatched. CDR3 nucleotides: TGTGCCAGCAGCCCGGACAGGGTGAACACTGAAGCTTTCTTT. It codes for CASSPDRVNTEAFF.

The chain is built from TRBV18 and TRBJ1-1; D may be TRBD1 (5 bases). This CDR3 has 16 amino acids. Trimming took 3 bases from V and 1 from J, leaving 15 bases between them. Germline CDR1 and CDR2: KGHSH and LQKENI. Here the CDR3 DNA reads TGTGCCAGCTCACCGAGGGGAACAGACCAGAACACTGAAGCTTTCTTT. It encodes CASSPRGTDQNTEAFF.